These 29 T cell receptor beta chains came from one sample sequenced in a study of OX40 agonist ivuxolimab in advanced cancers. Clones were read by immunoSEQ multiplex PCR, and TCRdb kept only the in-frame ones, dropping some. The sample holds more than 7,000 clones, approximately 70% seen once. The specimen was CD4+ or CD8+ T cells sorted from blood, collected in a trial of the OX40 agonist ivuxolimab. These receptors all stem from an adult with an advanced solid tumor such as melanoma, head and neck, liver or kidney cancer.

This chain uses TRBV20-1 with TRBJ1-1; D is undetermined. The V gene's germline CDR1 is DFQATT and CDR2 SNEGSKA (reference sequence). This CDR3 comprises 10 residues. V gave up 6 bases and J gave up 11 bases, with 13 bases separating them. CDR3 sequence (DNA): TGCAGTGCGCACCCTAGTTGGGCTTTCTTT. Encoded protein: CSAHPSWAFF.

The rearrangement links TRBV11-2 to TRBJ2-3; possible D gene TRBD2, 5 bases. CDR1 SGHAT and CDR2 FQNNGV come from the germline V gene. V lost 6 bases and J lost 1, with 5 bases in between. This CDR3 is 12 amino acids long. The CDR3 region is CASRAGTDTQYF. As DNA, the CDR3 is TGTGCCAGCAGAGCGGGCACAGATACGCAGTATTTT.

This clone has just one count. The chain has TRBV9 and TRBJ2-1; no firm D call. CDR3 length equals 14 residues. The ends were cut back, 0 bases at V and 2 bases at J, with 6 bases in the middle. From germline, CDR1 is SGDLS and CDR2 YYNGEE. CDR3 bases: TGTGCCAGCAGCGTAGGAAACCCCTACAATGAGCAGTTCTTC. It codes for CASSVGNPYNEQFF.

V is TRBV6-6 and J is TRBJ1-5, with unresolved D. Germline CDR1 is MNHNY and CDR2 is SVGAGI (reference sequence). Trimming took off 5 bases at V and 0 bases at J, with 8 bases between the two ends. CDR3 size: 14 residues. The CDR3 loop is CASSPVFSNQPQHF. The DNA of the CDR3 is TGTGCCAGCAGTCCCGTATTTAGCAATCAGCCCCAGCATTTT.

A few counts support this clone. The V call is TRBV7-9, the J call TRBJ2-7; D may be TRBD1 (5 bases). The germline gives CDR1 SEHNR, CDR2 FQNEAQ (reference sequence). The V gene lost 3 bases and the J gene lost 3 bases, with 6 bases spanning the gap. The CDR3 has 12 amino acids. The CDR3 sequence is CASSFDSYEQYF. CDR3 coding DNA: TGTGCCAGCAGCTTTGACAGCTACGAGCAGTACTTC.

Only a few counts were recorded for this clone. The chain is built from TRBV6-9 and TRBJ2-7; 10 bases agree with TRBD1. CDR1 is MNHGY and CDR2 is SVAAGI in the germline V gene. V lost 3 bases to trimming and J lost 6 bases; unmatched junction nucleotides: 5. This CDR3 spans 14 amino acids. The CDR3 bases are TGTGCCAGCAGTTACTTGGGGACAGGGGTCGAGCAGTACTTC. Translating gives CASSYLGTGVEQYF.

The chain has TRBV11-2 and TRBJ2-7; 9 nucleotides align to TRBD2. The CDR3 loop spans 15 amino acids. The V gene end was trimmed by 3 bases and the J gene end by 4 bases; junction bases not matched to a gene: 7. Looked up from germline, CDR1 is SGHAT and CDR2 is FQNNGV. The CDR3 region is CASSFAASGTYEQYF. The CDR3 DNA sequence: TGTGCCAGCAGCTTTGCGGCTAGCGGGACTTACGAGCAGTACTTC. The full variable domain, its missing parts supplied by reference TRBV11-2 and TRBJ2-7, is EAGVAQSPRYKIIEKRQSVAFWCNPISGHATLYWYQQILGQGPKLLIQFQNNGVVDDSQLPKDRFSAERLKGVDSTLKIQPAKLEDSAVYLCASSFAASGTYEQYFGPGTRLTVT.

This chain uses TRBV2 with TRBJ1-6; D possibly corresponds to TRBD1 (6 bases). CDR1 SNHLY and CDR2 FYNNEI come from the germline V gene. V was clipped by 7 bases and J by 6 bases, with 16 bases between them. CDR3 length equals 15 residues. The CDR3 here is CASMSERQANSPLHF. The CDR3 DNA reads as TGTGCCAGCATGAGTGAGAGACAGGCTAATTCACCCCTCCACTTT. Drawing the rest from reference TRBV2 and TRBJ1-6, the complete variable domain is EPEVTQTPSHQVTQMGQEVILRCVPISNHLYFYWYRQILGQKVEFLVSFYNNEISEKSEIFDDQFSVERPDGSNFTLKIRSTKLEDSAMYFCASMSERQANSPLHFGNGTRLTVT.

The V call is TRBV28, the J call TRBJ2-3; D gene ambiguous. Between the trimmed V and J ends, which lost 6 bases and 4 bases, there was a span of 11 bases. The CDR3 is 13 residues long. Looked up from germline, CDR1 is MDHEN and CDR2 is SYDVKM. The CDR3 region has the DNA TGTGCCAGCAGCCACTCTGGGGCAGATACGCAGTATTTT. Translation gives CASSHSGADTQYF.

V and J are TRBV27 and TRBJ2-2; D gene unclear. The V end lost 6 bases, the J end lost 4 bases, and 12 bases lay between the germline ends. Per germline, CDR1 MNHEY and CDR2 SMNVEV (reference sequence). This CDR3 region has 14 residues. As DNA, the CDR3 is TGTGCCAGCAGCCCGGGCACCACCACCGGGGAGCTGTTTTTT. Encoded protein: CASSPGTTTGELFF.

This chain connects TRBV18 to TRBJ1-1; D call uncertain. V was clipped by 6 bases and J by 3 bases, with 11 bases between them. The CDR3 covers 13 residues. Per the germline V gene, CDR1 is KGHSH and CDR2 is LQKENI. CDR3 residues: CASSPGLDTEAFF. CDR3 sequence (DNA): TGTGCCAGCTCGCCTGGCTTAGACACTGAAGCTTTCTTT.

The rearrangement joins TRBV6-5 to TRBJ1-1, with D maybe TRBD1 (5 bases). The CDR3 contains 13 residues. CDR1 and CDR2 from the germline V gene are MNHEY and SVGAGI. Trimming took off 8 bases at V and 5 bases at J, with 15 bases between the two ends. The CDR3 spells CASVRQGSTEAFF. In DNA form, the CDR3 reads TGTGCCAGCGTCAGGCAGGGAAGTACTGAAGCTTTCTTT.

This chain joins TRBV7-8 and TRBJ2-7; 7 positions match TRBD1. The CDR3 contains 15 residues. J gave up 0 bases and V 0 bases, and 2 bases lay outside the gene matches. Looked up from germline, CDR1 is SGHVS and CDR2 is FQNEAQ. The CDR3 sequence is CASSLATGSSYEQYF. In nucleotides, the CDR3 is TGTGCCAGCAGCTTAGCGACAGGGAGCTCCTACGAGCAGTACTTC.

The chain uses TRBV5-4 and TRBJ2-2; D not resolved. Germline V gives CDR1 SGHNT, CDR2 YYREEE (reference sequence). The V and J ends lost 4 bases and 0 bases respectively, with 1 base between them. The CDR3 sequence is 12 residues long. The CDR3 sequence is CASSTNTGELFF. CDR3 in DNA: TGTGCCAGCAGCACGAACACCGGGGAGCTGTTTTTT.

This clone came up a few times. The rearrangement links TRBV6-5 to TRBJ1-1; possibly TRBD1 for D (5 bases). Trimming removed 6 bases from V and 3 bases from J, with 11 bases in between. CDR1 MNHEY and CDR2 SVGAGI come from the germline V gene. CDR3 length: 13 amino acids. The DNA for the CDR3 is TGTGCCAGCAGCCAAGACAGCGACACTGAAGCTTTCTTT. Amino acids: CASSQDSDTEAFF.

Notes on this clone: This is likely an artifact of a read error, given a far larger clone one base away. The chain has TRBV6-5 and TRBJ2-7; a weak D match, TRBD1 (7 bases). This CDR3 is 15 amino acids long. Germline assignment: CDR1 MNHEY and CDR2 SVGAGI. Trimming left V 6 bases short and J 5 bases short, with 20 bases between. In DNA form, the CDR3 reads TGTGCCAGCAGCGGGGGTCAAGGGGGCAGGGACGAGCAGTACTTC. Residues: CASSGGQGGRDEQYF.

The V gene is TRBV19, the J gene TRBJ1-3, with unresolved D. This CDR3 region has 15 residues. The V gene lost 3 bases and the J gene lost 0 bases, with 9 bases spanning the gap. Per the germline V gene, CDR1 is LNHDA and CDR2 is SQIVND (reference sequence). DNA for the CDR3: TGTGCCAGTAGTATCTCGGCCTACTCTGGAAACACCATATATTTT. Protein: CASSISAYSGNTIYF. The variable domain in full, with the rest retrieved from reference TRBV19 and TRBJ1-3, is DGGITQSPKYLFRKEGQNVTLSCEQNLNHDAMYWYRQDPGQGLRLIYYSQIVNDFQKGDIAEGYSVSREKKESFPLTVTSAQKNPTAFYLCASSISAYSGNTIYFGEGSWLTVV.

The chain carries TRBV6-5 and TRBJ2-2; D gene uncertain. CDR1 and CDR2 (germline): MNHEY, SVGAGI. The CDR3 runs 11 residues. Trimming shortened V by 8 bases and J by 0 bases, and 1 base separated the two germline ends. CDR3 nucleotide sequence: TGTGCCAGCTCGAACACCGGGGAGCTGTTTTTT. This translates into CASSNTGELFF.

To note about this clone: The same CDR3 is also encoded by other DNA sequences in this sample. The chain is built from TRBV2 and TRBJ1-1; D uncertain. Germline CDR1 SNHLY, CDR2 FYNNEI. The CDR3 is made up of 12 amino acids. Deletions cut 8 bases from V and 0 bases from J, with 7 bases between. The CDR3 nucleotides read TGTGCCAGCGGAATTATGAACACTGAAGCTTTCTTT. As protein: CASGIMNTEAFF.

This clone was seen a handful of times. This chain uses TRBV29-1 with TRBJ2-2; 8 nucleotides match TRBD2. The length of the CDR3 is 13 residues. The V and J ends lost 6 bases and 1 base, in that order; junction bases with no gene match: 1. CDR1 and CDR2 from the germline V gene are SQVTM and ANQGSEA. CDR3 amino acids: CSVAGGNTGELFF. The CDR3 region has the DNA TGCAGCGTCGCGGGAGGGAACACCGGGGAGCTGTTTTTT.

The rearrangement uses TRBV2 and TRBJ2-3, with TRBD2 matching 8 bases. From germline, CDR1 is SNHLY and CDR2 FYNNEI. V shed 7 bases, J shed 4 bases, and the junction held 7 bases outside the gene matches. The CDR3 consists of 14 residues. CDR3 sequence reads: CASTEAGVPDTQYF. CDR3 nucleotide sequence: TGTGCCAGCACCGAAGCGGGAGTGCCAGATACGCAGTATTTT.

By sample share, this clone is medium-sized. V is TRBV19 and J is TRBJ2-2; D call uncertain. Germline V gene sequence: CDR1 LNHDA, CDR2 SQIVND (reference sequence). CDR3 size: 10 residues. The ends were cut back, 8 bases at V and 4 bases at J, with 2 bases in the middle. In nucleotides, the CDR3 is TGTGCCAGTCCCACCGGGGAGCTGTTTTTT. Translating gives CASPTGELFF.

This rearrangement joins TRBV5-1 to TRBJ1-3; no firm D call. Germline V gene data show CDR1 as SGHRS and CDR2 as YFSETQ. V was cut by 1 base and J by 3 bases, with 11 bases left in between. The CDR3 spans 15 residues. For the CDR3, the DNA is TGCGCCAGCAGCTTGCAAACAGCCCTTGGAAACACCATATATTTT. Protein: CASSLQTALGNTIYF.

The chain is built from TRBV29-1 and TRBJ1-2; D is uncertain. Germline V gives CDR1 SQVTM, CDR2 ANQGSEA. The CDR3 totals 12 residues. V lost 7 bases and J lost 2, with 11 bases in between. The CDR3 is CSAETDNYGYTF. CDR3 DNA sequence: TGCAGCGCTGAGACGGACAACTATGGCTACACCTTC.

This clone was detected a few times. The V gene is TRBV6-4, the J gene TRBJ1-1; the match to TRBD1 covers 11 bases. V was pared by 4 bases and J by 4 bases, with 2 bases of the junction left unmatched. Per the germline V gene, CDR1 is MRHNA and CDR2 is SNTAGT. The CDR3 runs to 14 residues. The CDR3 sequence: CASSAGTGGTEAFF. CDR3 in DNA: TGTGCCAGCAGTGCCGGGACAGGGGGCACTGAAGCTTTCTTT.

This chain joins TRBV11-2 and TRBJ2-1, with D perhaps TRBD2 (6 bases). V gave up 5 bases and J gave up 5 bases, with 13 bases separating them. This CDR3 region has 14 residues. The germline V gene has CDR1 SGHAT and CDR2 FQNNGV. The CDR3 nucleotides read TGTGCCAGCAGCCCACGGACTACCAACAATGAGCAGTTCTTC. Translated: CASSPRTTNNEQFF.

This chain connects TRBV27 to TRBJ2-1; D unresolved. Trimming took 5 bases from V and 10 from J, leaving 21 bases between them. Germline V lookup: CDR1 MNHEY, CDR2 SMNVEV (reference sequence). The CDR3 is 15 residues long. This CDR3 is CASSVHPESSYEQFF. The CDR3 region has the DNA TGTGCCAGCAGTGTCCATCCGGAATCTAGTTACGAGCAGTTCTTC.

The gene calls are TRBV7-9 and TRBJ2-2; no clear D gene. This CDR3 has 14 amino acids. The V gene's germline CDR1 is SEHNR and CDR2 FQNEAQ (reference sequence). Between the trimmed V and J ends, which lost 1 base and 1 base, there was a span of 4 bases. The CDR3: CASSLGLNTGELFF. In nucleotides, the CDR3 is TGTGCCAGCAGCTTAGGGTTGAACACCGGGGAGCTGTTTTTT.

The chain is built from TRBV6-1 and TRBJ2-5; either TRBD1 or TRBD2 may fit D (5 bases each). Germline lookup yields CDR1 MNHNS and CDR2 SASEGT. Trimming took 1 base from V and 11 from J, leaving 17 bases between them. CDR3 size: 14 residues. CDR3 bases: TGTGCCAGCAGTGAAGGGACGGAGCTGGGGGAGCAGTACTTC. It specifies CASSEGTELGEQYF.